This is a list of T cell receptor beta chains from one sample in a study of blood T cell repertoires in COVID-19. The method was immunoSEQ multiplex PCR; TCRdb's version includes in-frame clones alone and lacks a portion of them. Of roughly 280,000 clones detected, approximately 88% appear once; the ten largest clones hold 2% to 2.5%. The sequenced material came from peripheral blood. These receptors all stem from a man between 45 and 60 years old with acute or convalescent COVID-19. CDR3s include the opening cysteine and the closing phenylalanine or tryptophan. The order of the fields is D gene, J gene, clone size, V gene, CDR3 DNA, CDR3 protein. The D gene is left open where the match is weak. The size entry is marked missing in some rows and otherwise reads once, few, many or a size class.

NA	TRBJ1-2	NA	TRBV7-9	TGTGCCAGCAGCACCTCCGGGGGGGGAGGTTCTGGCTACACCTTC	CASSTSGGGGSGYTF
TRBD2	TRBJ2-1	few	TRBV7-3	TGTGCCAGCAGCTTGGATCTAGCGGGGGGGTACAATGAGCAGTTCTTC	CASSLDLAGGYNEQFF
TRBD1	TRBJ1-5	NA	TRBV7-3	TGTGCCAGCAGCCTAACAGGGGGCAATCAGCCCCAGCATTTT	CASSLTGGNQPQHF
NA	TRBJ1-1	once	TRBV9	TGTGCCAGCAGCCCCGGGGGGGCGAACACTGAAGCTTTCTTT	CASSPGGANTEAFF
TRBD2	TRBJ2-5	NA	TRBV5-1	TGCGCCAGCACCCGGGGGGGAGGCCAAGAGACCCAGTACTTC	CASTRGGGQETQYF
NA	TRBJ1-5	NA	TRBV6-5	TGTGCCAGCAGTCCCGGGGTGGGAAATCAGCCCCAGCATTTT	CASSPGVGNQPQHF
TRBD1	TRBJ1-1	once	TRBV30	TGTGCCTGGACCCTTGAATGGGGACAGGGGGCTAACACTGAAGCTTTCTTT	CAWTLEWGQGANTEAFF
TRBD2	TRBJ2-1	NA	TRBV7-2	TGTGCCAGCAGCTTCCGGTCGACTAGCCTTTCGGTAAATGAGCAGTTCTTC	CASSFRSTSLSVNEQFF
NA	TRBJ1-1	NA	TRBV7-9	TGTGCCAGCAGCACCCCACCCCCGACATGGGCTTTCTTT	CASSTPPPTWAFF
TRBD1	TRBJ2-7	once	TRBV7-6	TGTGCCAGCAGCTTAGGGACAGGGGCCCTCATTACTCTCTACGAGCAGTACTTC	CASSLGTGALITLYEQYF
NA	TRBJ2-1	NA	TRBV19	TGTGCCAGTAGTCATAGGGGTTCCGACAATGAGCAGTTCTTC	CASSHRGSDNEQFF
NA	TRBJ1-2	NA	TRBV9	TGTGCCCCCCGTGGGAGGCCGAACTATGGCTACACCTTC	CAPRGRPNYGYTF
NA	TRBJ2-6	NA	TRBV9	TGTGCCAGCAGTTTAGCTGGGGCCAACGTCCTGACTTTC	CASSLAGANVLTF
TRBD1	TRBJ2-5	NA	TRBV5-1	TGCGCCAGCAGCTTGCTACAGGGGCACCAAGAGACCCAGTACTTC	CASSLLQGHQETQYF
TRBD1	TRBJ2-3	NA	TRBV10-3	TGTGCCATCAGCGCCGACGGGACAGGGAGAGATACGCAGTATTTT	CAISADGTGRDTQYF
NA	TRBJ2-3	NA	TRBV27	TGTGCCAGCAGTTTCGGGACCGCGGGGGCTACGCAGTATTTT	CASSFGTAGATQYF
TRBD1	TRBJ2-6	once	TRBV7-3	TGTGCCACACGACCGGGACAGGGGCGCTCTGGGGCCAACGTCCTGACTTTC	CATRPGQGRSGANVLTF
TRBD1	TRBJ2-7	many	TRBV4-1	TGCGCCAGCAGCACCCCGGACAGGGGGCTGGGCGAGCAGTACTTC	CASSTPDRGLGEQYF
TRBD1	TRBJ1-2	NA	TRBV15	TGTGCCACCAGCAACCAACAGGGACAGGGGGCCTCTAACTATGGCTACACCTTC	CATSNQQGQGASNYGYTF
TRBD1	TRBJ2-2	NA	TRBV18	TGTGCCAGCTCACTCCGGACAGGAAACTTCGCGAACACCGGGGAGCTGTTTTTT	CASSLRTGNFANTGELFF
NA	TRBJ2-7	NA	TRBV21-1	TGTGCCAGCAGCAATGCCACAGGGACCAGCTCCTACGAGCAGTACTTC	CASSNATGTSSYEQYF
TRBD1	TRBJ2-7	NA	TRBV6-2/TRBV6-3	TGTGCCAGCAGTTACTCTGGAATGCCAGGACAGGGATCGCCCTACGAGCAGTACTTC	CASSYSGMPGQGSPYEQYF